The present T cell receptor (beta chain) was sequenced within a study of CD8 T cells in ankylosing spondylitis. Study results and limitations: Disease-linked clones were found to be CD8+ and relatively rare in peripheral blood. A motif in TCR beta, a set of under ten highly homologous variants, appeared characteristic of ankylosing spondylitis blood. Significant enrichment of disease-linked clones was reportedly seen in matched ankylosing spondylitis synovial fluid. Earlier studies detected some motif variants in reactive arthritis synovial fluid and blood.

This clonotype was recorded a few times. Its antigen is not identified. V lost 6 bases and J lost 4, with 14 bases in between. Germline assignment: CDR1 DFQATT and CDR2 SNEGSKA (reference sequence). This CDR3 region has 13 residues. By quantitative 5'-RACE with molecular barcodes, the TCR beta libraries were made. MiXCR, run by TCRdb on the 5' RACE reads, gives a single entry per CDR3 protein. This table has about 750,000 distinct CDR3 sequences, 15% to 20% appearing once. The sequence derives from a male donor with ankylosing spondylitis. The sequenced sample was blood, either unsorted or a sorted T cell fraction (not recorded which). The chain uses TRBV20-1 and TRBJ2-3; D assignment may be TRBD1 or TRBD2 (5 bases each). The CDR3 region has the DNA TGCAGTGCCGGGACCTCCAGGGCAGATACGCAGTATTTT. Residues: CSAGTSRADTQYF.